The 23 T cell receptor beta chains below come from one sample, sequenced in a study of cytomegalovirus exposure and HLA in healthy donors. PCR employed 60 Vbeta and 13 Jbeta primers. Sequencing used immunoSEQ multiplex PCR; TCRdb keeps in-frame clones, though not all of them. The sample holds 80,000 or so clones; under 70% are singletons and the top ten take approximately 5.4%. Source material: PBMCs. These receptors came from a young man in good health and CMV-seropositive.

This rearrangement joins TRBV27 to TRBJ2-2, with D maybe TRBD1 (5 bases). Germline CDR1 reads MNHEY; CDR2 reads SMNVEV (reference sequence). Trimming shortened V by 2 bases and J by 5 bases, and 9 bases separated the two germline ends. The CDR3 consists of 14 residues. DNA of the CDR3: TGTGCCAGCAGTTTACTAGGGGATACCGGGGAGCTGTTTTTT. As protein: CASSLLGDTGELFF.

CDR3 sequence reads: CASSGRGYNEQFF. CDR3 sequence (DNA): TGTGCCAGCAGTGGCAGGGGCTACAATGAGCAGTTCTTC. The rearrangement uses TRBV2 and TRBJ2-1, with a possible D match to TRBD1 (6 bases). Trimming took off 4 bases at V and 3 bases at J, with 7 bases between the two ends. CDR1 is SNHLY, CDR2 FYNNEI, per germline. The CDR3 is 13 amino acids.

The rearrangement uses TRBV28 and TRBJ2-5; D not resolved. The V gene's germline CDR1 is MDHEN and CDR2 SYDVKM. The CDR3 length is 14 residues. Trimming shortened V by 5 bases and J by 0 bases, and 10 bases separated the two germline ends. The CDR3 nucleotides read TGTGCCAGCAGTCCCACCAGGAACCAAGAGACCCAGTACTTC. Translation gives CASSPTRNQETQYF.

CDR3 nucleotide sequence: TGTGCCAGCAGCTTGGAGAGACAGGGGGCTTCGAACACTGAAGCTTTCTTT. It specifies CASSLERQGASNTEAFF. This chain connects TRBV7-8 to TRBJ1-1; 10 bases align to TRBD1. V lost 3 bases, J lost 1 base, and 8 bases stayed unmatched. The CDR3 has 17 residues. Germline assignment: CDR1 SGHVS and CDR2 FQNEAQ. Using reference TRBV7-8 and TRBJ1-1 for the parts outside the CDR3, the full variable domain is GAGVSQSPRYKVAKRGQDVALRCDPISGHVSLFWYQQALGQGPEFLTYFQNEAQLDKSGLPSDRFFAERPEGSVSTLKIQRTQQEDSAVYLCASSLERQGASNTEAFFGQGTRLTVV.

CDR3 sequence reads: CASGPGPGGYGYTF. CDR3 in DNA: TGTGCTAGTGGTCCTGGACCCGGGGGTTATGGCTACACCTTC. The chain carries TRBV12-5 and TRBJ1-2; possible D gene TRBD1, 5 bases. The CDR3 contains 14 residues. Trimming took off 5 bases at V and 5 bases at J, with 15 bases between the two ends. Germline V gene sequence: CDR1 LGHNT, CDR2 FRNRAP.

V gene TRBV12-1 combines with J gene TRBJ2-3; no DNA check was done on the table's D call, TRBD2. TRBV12-1 is marked as a pseudogene. The CDR3 is made up of 22 amino acids. Here the CDR3 reads CASSHRDRVCSRTSEPTDTQYF. CDR3 in DNA: TGTGCCAGCAGCCACCGGGACAGGGTGTGTAGCCGGACTAGCGAGCCCACAGATACGCAGTATTTT.

The genes are TRBV7-2 and TRBJ2-2; 10 bases fit TRBD2. The CDR3 runs 17 residues. With V trimmed by 1 base and J by 1 base, 3 bases remained unmatched. Germline loops: CDR1 SGHTA, CDR2 FQGNSA. The CDR3 DNA reads TGTGCCAGCAGCTTAGTTCTAGCGGGGGTGAACACCGGGGAGCTGTTTTTT. Translation gives CASSLVLAGVNTGELFF.

The chain joins TRBV19 to TRBJ2-7; 7 nucleotides agree with TRBD1. CDR1 and CDR2 from the germline V gene are LNHDA and SQIVND (reference sequence). The J segment lost 2 bases and the V segment lost 6 bases, leaving 16 bases of the junction unmatched. This CDR3 comprises 17 residues. The CDR3 is CASSFGRVGQGAYEQYF. CDR3 in DNA: TGTGCCAGTAGCTTCGGAAGGGTTGGGCAGGGGGCCTACGAGCAGTACTTC. The full variable domain, in which reference TRBV19 and TRBJ2-7 provide the parts outside the CDR3, is DGGITQSPKYLFRKEGQNVTLSCEQNLNHDAMYWYRQDPGQGLRLIYYSQIVNDFQKGDIAEGYSVSREKKESFPLTVTSAQKNPTAFYLCASSFGRVGQGAYEQYFGPGTRLTVT.

This clone was recorded a few times. The chain employs TRBV5-1 and TRBJ2-5, with 7 bases lining up with TRBD1. After removal of 4 bases from V and 2 bases from J, the junction contained 8 bases not matched to a gene. Germline-derived CDR1 and CDR2 are SGHRS and YFSETQ. The CDR3 extends over 15 amino acids. CDR3 region: CASSPGQAEQETQYF. CDR3 DNA: TGCGCCAGCAGCCCAGGACAGGCGGAACAAGAGACCCAGTACTTC.

This clone was seen a handful of times. The chain has TRBV7-6 and TRBJ1-5; possibly TRBD1 for D (5 bases). The CDR3 length is 17 residues. Germline CDR1 is SGHVS and CDR2 is FNYEAQ. V was trimmed by 0 bases and J by 0 bases, leaving 12 bases between them. CDR3 amino acids: CASSLAPTVYSNQPQHF. The CDR3 DNA is TGTGCCAGCAGCTTAGCCCCGACAGTTTATAGCAATCAGCCCCAGCATTTT.

The J gene is TRBJ1-2, the V gene TRBV27; the D is unclear. The CDR3 extends over 13 amino acids. CDR1 is MNHEY and CDR2 is SMNVEV in the germline V gene (reference sequence). V was trimmed by 8 bases and J by 4 bases, leaving 14 bases between them. In DNA form, the CDR3 reads TGTGCCAGCCGAATTCCGGGGTCCTATGGCTACACCTTC. The encoded protein is CASRIPGSYGYTF.

Remarks on this clone: The junction shows a germline mismatch at one end, possibly a read error. V and J are TRBV11-3 and TRBJ1-2; no clear D. The CDR3 length is 13 residues. From germline, CDR1 is SGHNT and CDR2 YENEEA. The CDR3 sequence: CVSSLPGIHGYTF. Written as DNA, the CDR3 is TGTGTCAGCAGCCTCCCGGGAATCCATGGCTACACCTTC. Using reference TRBV11-3 and TRBJ1-2 for the parts outside the CDR3, the full variable domain is EAGVVQSPRYKIIEKKQPVAFWCNPISGHNTLYWYLQNLGQGPELLIRYENEEAVDDSQLPKDRFSAERLKGVDSTLKIQPAELGDSAVYLCVSSLPGIHGYTFGSGTRLTVV.

V gene TRBV7-9 combines with J gene TRBJ2-1, with 9 bases that match TRBD1. The junction had 7 bases not matched to a gene; V was cut back by 3 bases and J by 10 bases. This CDR3 spans 14 amino acids. Per germline, CDR1 SEHNR and CDR2 FQNEAQ (reference sequence). The CDR3 DNA reads as TGTGCCAGCAGCTTCGGGACAGGGACAGAGGAGCAGTTCTTC. Protein product: CASSFGTGTEEQFF.

The table lists this clone with a count of one. The chain links TRBV10-1 to TRBJ2-1, with TRBD1 matching 7 bases. The CDR3 sequence is 12 residues long. V was clipped by 4 bases and J by 12 bases; unmatched bases: 6. The V gene's germline CDR1 is WNHNN and CDR2 SYGVQD (reference sequence). For the CDR3, the DNA is TGCGCCAGCAGTGGGGACAGTAACCCGCAGTTCTTC. Its protein is CASSGDSNPQFF.

The genes are TRBV4-1 and TRBJ2-1; 9 bases line up with TRBD1. The CDR3 extends over 14 amino acids. Germline CDR1 reads MGHRA; CDR2 reads YSYEKL. With 1 base clipped from V and 5 bases from J, the junction kept 0 bases outside the gene matches. The chain's CDR3 is CASSQGTGDNEQFF. CDR3 sequence (DNA): TGCGCCAGCAGCCAAGGGACAGGGGACAATGAGCAGTTCTTC.

The J gene is TRBJ1-6, the V gene TRBV30; no definite D call. In germline, CDR1 is GTSNPN, CDR2 SVGIG (reference sequence). V was trimmed by 1 base and J by 7 bases, leaving 5 bases between them. The CDR3 loop spans 12 amino acids. The CDR3 here is CAWSDGNSPLHF. Here the CDR3 DNA reads TGTGCCTGGAGTGACGGGAATTCACCCCTCCACTTT.

This clone was found a few times. The rearrangement uses TRBV7-5 and TRBJ1-5; the DNA was not used to check the table's D call, TRBD1. TRBV7-5 corresponds to a pseudogene. This CDR3 is 17 amino acids long. Written as DNA, the CDR3 is TGTGCCATGTTCCGGGACAGGGACGTATATAGCAATCAGCCCCAGCATTTT. It is translated as CAMFRDRDVYSNQPQHF.

This chain uses TRBV5-1 with TRBJ2-7; 12 nucleotides agree with TRBD1. The CDR3 runs to 17 residues. Germline V gene data show CDR1 as SGHRS and CDR2 as YFSETQ. V lost 3 bases and J lost 6; bases outside the gene matches: 13. The CDR3 region is CASSSRQPGQGAIEQYF. The CDR3 coding sequence is TGCGCCAGCAGCTCACGCCAACCGGGACAGGGGGCGATCGAGCAGTACTTC.

V gene TRBV9 combines with J gene TRBJ1-1; unclear D gene. CDR1 and CDR2 from the germline V gene are SGDLS and YYNGEE. Deletions cut 4 bases from V and 0 bases from J, with 13 bases between. The length of the CDR3 is 15 residues. CDR3 nucleotide sequence: TGTGCCAGCAGCTTGTTAGACTTCATGAACACTGAAGCTTTCTTT. Translating gives CASSLLDFMNTEAFF.

This clone came up a few times. The chain is built from TRBV30 and TRBJ2-5, with 7 bases identical to TRBD2. CDR1 GTSNPN and CDR2 SVGIG come from the germline V gene (reference sequence). With 0 bases clipped from V and 0 bases from J, the junction kept 13 bases outside the gene matches. The CDR3 is made up of 18 amino acids. The CDR3 DNA is TGTGCCTGGAGTGTACGGGGAGGGCCCTCCATCTACCAAGAGACCCAGTACTTC. Translation: CAWSVRGGPSIYQETQYF.

The count of this clone is one. The rearrangement links TRBV15 to TRBJ1-4; TRBD1 might be the D (6 bases). Trimming took 5 bases from V and 8 from J, leaving 18 bases between them. Germline assignment: CDR1 LNHNV and CDR2 YYDKDF (reference sequence). This CDR3 is 15 amino acids long. The CDR3 protein is CATSPNGGSAEKLFF. CDR3 bases: TGTGCCACCAGCCCTAATGGGGGCTCTGCGGAAAAACTGTTTTTT.

This clone appeared a single time. This sequence joins TRBV19 and TRBJ2-1, with a possible D match to TRBD1 (5 bases). The CDR3 runs to 13 residues. Trimming cost V 4 bases and J 5 bases, with 9 bases left between them. The germline gives CDR1 LNHDA, CDR2 SQIVND (reference sequence). The CDR3 coding sequence is TGTGCCAGTAGTACAGGGCAGAACAATGAGCAGTTCTTC. It codes for CASSTGQNNEQFF.

The rearrangement uses TRBV28 and TRBJ2-5, with TRBD2 identical over 11 bases. V gave up 7 bases and J gave up 2 bases; unmatched junction bases: 6. Germline lookup yields CDR1 MDHEN and CDR2 SYDVKM. This CDR3 region has 15 residues. CDR3 DNA: TGTGCCAGCACCCCGGGACTAGCGGTTCAAGAGACCCAGTACTTC. Translating gives CASTPGLAVQETQYF. The complete variable domain, with remaining parts taken from reference TRBV28 and TRBJ2-5, reads DVKVTQSSRYLVKRTGEKVFLECVQDMDHENMFWYRQDPGLGLRLIYFSYDVKMKEKGDIPEGYSVSREKKERFSLILESASTNQTSMYLCASTPGLAVQETQYFGPGTRLLVL.